The 30 T cell receptor beta chains below all came from one sample that was sequenced in a study of control samples from healthy donors and cancer patients. Clones were read by immunoSEQ multiplex PCR, and TCRdb kept only the in-frame ones, dropping some. The sample shows around 100,000 clones, roughly 87% of them seen only once. The sample taken for sequencing was blood. These TCRs come from a woman in her forties or fifties in good health.

The V and J genes are TRBV27 and TRBJ2-7; 10 bases are shared with TRBD2. Per the germline V gene, CDR1 is MNHEY and CDR2 is SMNVEV (reference sequence). V trimming: 5 bases; J trimming: 7 bases; junction bases outside the gene matches: 20. The CDR3 length is 18 residues. CDR3 sequence: CASSPTPPSGSLGREQYV. For the CDR3, the DNA is TGTGCCAGCAGTCCAACTCCCCCTAGCGGGAGTCTGGGCAGGGAGCAGTACGTC.

This clone was found once. V is TRBV11-2 and J is TRBJ1-1, with D possibly matching TRBD1 (5 bases). From germline, CDR1 is SGHAT and CDR2 FQNNGV. V lost 7 bases to trimming and J lost 6 bases, with 12 bases between them. CDR3 length: 12 residues. The CDR3 DNA reads TGTGCCAGCAAATTGGGGGGTCCTGAAGCTTTCTTT. Its translation is CASKLGGPEAFF. The whole variable domain, remainder taken from reference TRBV11-2 and TRBJ1-1, is EAGVAQSPRYKIIEKRQSVAFWCNPISGHATLYWYQQILGQGPKLLIQFQNNGVVDDSQLPKDRFSAERLKGVDSTLKIQPAKLEDSAVYLCASKLGGPEAFFGQGTRLTVV.

V usage is TRBV9 and J usage is TRBJ1-2; D gene uncertain. Germline assignment: CDR1 SGDLS and CDR2 YYNGEE. CDR3 size: 14 residues. V lost 0 bases, J lost 3 bases, and 9 bases lay in between. The CDR3 region is CASSVEQPYYGYTF. The CDR3 nucleotides are TGTGCCAGCAGCGTAGAACAGCCATACTATGGCTACACCTTC.

V and J are TRBV9 and TRBJ2-1; 7 bases map to TRBD2. The CDR3 length is 19 residues. Germline assignment: CDR1 SGDLS and CDR2 YYNGEE. With V trimmed by 3 bases and J by 1 base, 16 bases remained unmatched. CDR3: CASSGVGRRPRESYNEQFF. The CDR3 DNA follows: TGTGCCAGCAGCGGTGTCGGGAGGCGCCCGCGGGAGTCCTACAATGAGCAGTTCTTC.

The chain is built from TRBV5-1 and TRBJ2-7; TRBD1 aligns across 12 bases. V shed 4 bases and J 0 bases; nucleotides not matched to a gene: 5. Germline CDR1 is SGHRS and CDR2 is YFSETQ. There are 16 residues in the CDR3. The CDR3 sequence is CASSAGTGGFSYEQYF. CDR3 DNA sequence: TGCGCCAGCAGCGCCGGGACAGGGGGCTTCTCCTACGAGCAGTACTTC.

The rearrangement uses TRBV5-6 and TRBJ2-4; tentatively, D is TRBD1 (5 bases). CDR3 length: 16 residues. Germline loops: CDR1 SGHDT, CDR2 YYEEEE. V was shortened by 3 bases and J by 2 bases, with 15 bases between the two germline ends. In DNA, the CDR3 is TGTGCCAGCAGCTCGACCGTGGGGCTCTCCAAAAACATTCAGTACTTC. Amino acids: CASSSTVGLSKNIQYF.

This chain joins TRBV19 and TRBJ2-7; 7 bases match TRBD2. CDR1 is LNHDA and CDR2 is SQIVND in the germline V gene (reference sequence). This CDR3 is built from 16 residues. The J segment lost 1 base and the V segment lost 3 bases, leaving 9 bases of the junction unmatched. The CDR3 protein is CASSMASGGSSYEQYF. Written as DNA, the CDR3 is TGTGCCAGTAGTATGGCCTCCGGGGGGTCATCCTACGAGCAGTACTTC.

The chain has TRBV4-3 and TRBJ2-3, with D possibly TRBD2 on 7 matching bases. This CDR3 has 16 amino acids. V lost 3 bases and J lost 8, with 21 bases in between. The germline gives CDR1 LGHNA, CDR2 YSLEER. The DNA for the CDR3 is TGCGCCAGCAGCCACCTTCCGAACGAGGGGGGGGGTACGCAGTATTTT. It codes for CASSHLPNEGGGTQYF.

J is TRBJ2-1 and V is TRBV10-3; D may be TRBD1 (6 bases). This CDR3 has 17 amino acids. V was clipped by 3 bases and J by 8 bases, with 23 bases between them. Germline CDR1 and CDR2: ENHRY and SYGVKD. The DNA of the CDR3 is TGTGCCATCAGTGACCTGAATAGGGGCGCCCCAGGGGATGAGCAGTTCTTC. Residues: CAISDLNRGAPGDEQFF.

This clone was detected only a few times. The genes are TRBV7-3 and TRBJ2-1; 12 nucleotides match TRBD2. This CDR3 spans 15 amino acids. The junction had 8 bases not matched to a gene; V was cut back by 5 bases and J by 9 bases. Per the germline V gene, CDR1 is SGHTA and CDR2 is FQGTGA. This chain's CDR3 is CASSHGTSGLVEQFF. The CDR3 DNA sequence: TGTGCCAGCAGCCATGGGACTAGCGGGTTAGTTGAGCAGTTCTTC.

The chain carries TRBV9 and TRBJ1-2; unclear D gene. Trimming took 0 bases from V and 2 from J, leaving 17 bases between them. CDR1 and CDR2 (germline): SGDLS, YYNGEE. The CDR3 contains 17 residues. The CDR3 sequence is CASSVVGNRFVNYGYTF. CDR3 nucleotides: TGTGCCAGCAGCGTAGTAGGAAACCGTTTTGTGAACTATGGCTACACCTTC.

This sequence joins TRBV7-3 and TRBJ2-1; 9 bases map to TRBD2. Germline CDR1 and CDR2: SGHTA and FQGTGA. CDR3 length: 16 residues. V was clipped by 4 bases and J by 0 bases; unmatched bases: 4. The CDR3 DNA follows: TGTGCCAGCAGCTCCAGACTAGCGGCCTCCTACAATGAGCAGTTCTTC. This sequence encodes CASSSRLAASYNEQFF.

This chain joins TRBV29-1 and TRBJ2-7; D may be TRBD1 (6 bases). This CDR3 region has 15 residues. Trimming took 6 bases from V and 4 from J, leaving 22 bases between them. From germline, CDR1 is SQVTM and CDR2 ANQGSEA. The CDR3 nucleotides read TGCAGCGTGGGGACAACGTCCTTCGACGGGTACGAGCAGTACGTC. Translating it yields CSVGTTSFDGYEQYV.

The chain recombines TRBV6-6 with TRBJ2-6; D remains ambiguous. The CDR3 is made up of 14 amino acids. Deletions cut 1 base from V and 0 bases from J, with 1 base between. Germline CDR1 is MNHNY and CDR2 is SVGAGI (reference sequence). CDR3 loop: CASSYFSGANVLTF. The CDR3 nucleotides are TGTGCCAGCAGTTACTTCTCTGGGGCCAACGTCCTGACTTTC.

J is TRBJ2-1 and V is TRBV13; D unclear. The CDR3 runs 12 residues. Trimming took 0 bases from V and 9 from J, leaving 6 bases between them. Germline values: CDR1 PRHDT, CDR2 FYEKMQ (reference sequence). The CDR3 loop is CASSLGPFEQFF. In DNA, the CDR3 is TGTGCCAGCAGCTTAGGGCCGTTTGAGCAGTTCTTC. Drawing the rest from reference TRBV13 and TRBJ2-1, the complete variable domain is AAGVIQSPRHLIKEKRETATLKCYPIPRHDTVYWYQQGPGQDPQFLISFYEKMQSDKGSIPDRFSAQQFSDYHSELNMSSLELGDSALYFCASSLGPFEQFFGPGTRLTVL.

For the CDR3, the DNA is TGTGCCAGCAGCCCCTCTATCGGCACGCGAAAGGTTATGAACACTGAAGCTTTCTTT. This gives the protein CASSPSIGTRKVMNTEAFF. The chain employs TRBV5-4 and TRBJ1-1, with D uncertain. Trimming shortened V by 4 bases and J by 0 bases, and 25 bases separated the two germline ends. Germline V lookup: CDR1 SGHNT, CDR2 YYREEE (reference sequence). There are 19 residues in the CDR3.

CDR3 in amino acids: CASSQLQGDKNIQYF. For the CDR3, the DNA is TGTGCCAGTAGTCAACTCCAGGGCGACAAAAACATTCAGTACTTC. The gene calls are TRBV19 and TRBJ2-4; a possible D gene is TRBD1 (5 bases). Trimming shortened V by 5 bases and J by 3 bases, and 14 bases separated the two germline ends. CDR1 and CDR2 (germline): LNHDA, SQIVND (reference sequence). CDR3 length equals 15 residues.

The chain joins TRBV27 to TRBJ2-5, with 8 bases aligning to TRBD2. The junction had 8 bases not matched to a gene; V was cut back by 5 bases and J by 6 bases. The CDR3 runs to 14 residues. The germline V gene encodes CDR1 MNHEY and CDR2 SMNVEV (reference sequence). The CDR3 region is CASSPSAGAKTQYF. CDR3 in DNA: TGTGCCAGCAGTCCTTCAGCGGGGGCAAAGACCCAGTACTTC.

The chain joins TRBV11-2 to TRBJ1-1; D remains unclear. The germline V gene encodes CDR1 SGHAT and CDR2 FQNNGV. The CDR3 length is 13 residues. V dropped 1 base and J dropped 0 bases, with 3 bases sitting between them. The CDR3 coding sequence is TGTGCCAGCAGCTTAGTGGTGAACACTGAAGCTTTCTTT. Residues: CASSLVVNTEAFF.

The chain links TRBV5-1 to TRBJ1-6, with 7 bases matching TRBD1. The CDR3 length is 15 residues. Trimming removed 3 bases from V and 10 bases from J; junction bases left unmatched: 10. CDR1 is SGHRS and CDR2 is YFSETQ in the germline V gene. The CDR3 region is CASSWGTDRVSPLHF. CDR3 sequence (DNA): TGCGCCAGCAGCTGGGGGACTGACAGGGTCTCACCCCTCCACTTT.

The DNA for the CDR3 is TGTGCCAGTAGTTTACAGGGTAGTAAAACCGGGGAGCTGTTTTTT. Translated, it gives CASSLQGSKTGELFF. The chain has TRBV19 and TRBJ2-2; a possible D gene is TRBD1 (6 bases). Germline V gene data show CDR1 as LNHDA and CDR2 as SQIVND (reference sequence). The CDR3 has 15 amino acids. Trimming removed 5 bases at V and 5 bases at J, with 15 bases between.

V is TRBV11-3 and J is TRBJ2-6; D is ambiguous. This CDR3 has 14 residues. Trimming shortened V by 4 bases and J by 4 bases, and 8 bases separated the two germline ends. CDR1 SGHNT and CDR2 YENEEA come from the germline V gene. CDR3 DNA: TGTGCCAGCAGCTCAAACCGGGGGGCCAACGTCCTGACTTTC. Protein product: CASSSNRGANVLTF. Complete variable domain (other parts from reference TRBV11-3 and TRBJ2-6): EAGVVQSPRYKIIEKKQPVAFWCNPISGHNTLYWYLQNLGQGPELLIRYENEEAVDDSQLPKDRFSAERLKGVDSTLKIQPAELGDSAVYLCASSSNRGANVLTFGAGSRLTVL.

The V and J genes are TRBV5-1 and TRBJ1-5, with D unclear. Trimming removed 0 bases from V and 6 bases from J, with 7 bases in between. The germline V gene encodes CDR1 SGHRS and CDR2 YFSETQ. The CDR3 spans 13 residues. The CDR3 DNA follows: TGCGCCAGCAGCTTGGGAGGGAGTCAGCCCCAGCATTTT. Translated, it gives CASSLGGSQPQHF.

A few counts support this clone. This rearrangement joins TRBV5-8 to TRBJ2-7; 11 bases line up with TRBD1. CDR3 length: 15 residues. Per germline, CDR1 SGHTS and CDR2 YDEGEE. V lost 3 bases, J lost 4 bases, and 6 bases stayed unmatched. CDR3 sequence (DNA): TGTGCCAGCAGCTACCGGGGGGACAGGGGGTACGAGCAGTACTTC. Amino acids: CASSYRGDRGYEQYF.

DNA of the CDR3: TGTGCCAGCTCACCTTCTAGCGGGGTTAACAATGAGCAGTTCTTC. Protein: CASSPSSGVNNEQFF. The rearrangement joins TRBV18 to TRBJ2-1; the match to TRBD2 covers 9 bases. The germline gives CDR1 KGHSH, CDR2 LQKENI. J gave up 5 bases and V 3 bases, and 5 bases lay outside the gene matches. This CDR3 comprises 15 residues. Complete variable domain (other parts from reference TRBV18 and TRBJ2-1): NAGVMQNPRHLVRRRGQEARLRCSPMKGHSHVYWYRQLPEEGLKFMVYLQKENIIDESGMPKERFSAEFPKEGPSILRIQQVVRGDSAAYFCASSPSSGVNNEQFFGPGTRLTVL.

This clone was counted only a few times. The V gene is TRBV11-2, the J gene TRBJ1-2; D is uncertain. V was trimmed by 1 base and J by 5 bases, leaving 5 bases between them. CDR1 is SGHAT and CDR2 is FQNNGV in the germline V gene. CDR3 size: 12 residues. DNA for the CDR3: TGTGCCAGCAGCTTAGGACTTTATGGCTACACCTTC. Encoded protein: CASSLGLYGYTF.

This clone was found once. The V call is TRBV2, the J call TRBJ1-1, with TRBD1 identical over 8 bases. The V gene's germline CDR1 is SNHLY and CDR2 FYNNEI. The CDR3 runs 14 residues. The V segment lost 6 bases and the J segment 5 bases; nucleotides outside the gene matches: 8. The CDR3 nucleotides read TGTGCCAGCAGCGGGGACAGGAGGGGGACTGAAGCTTTCTTT. This codes for CASSGDRRGTEAFF.

The rearrangement links TRBV28 to TRBJ2-7; a possible D gene is TRBD2 (6 bases). Germline-derived CDR1 and CDR2 are MDHEN and SYDVKM. V was shortened by 4 bases and J by 0 bases, with 16 bases between the two germline ends. The CDR3 length is 16 residues. CDR3 loop: CASSYHQAGSSYEQYV. The CDR3 region has the DNA TGTGCCAGCAGTTACCACCAGGCGGGGAGCTCCTACGAGCAGTACGTC.

This chain connects TRBV6-5 to TRBJ1-2, with 7 bases aligning to TRBD1. There are 13 residues in the CDR3. Per germline, CDR1 MNHEY and CDR2 SVGAGI. V was clipped by 4 bases and J by 6 bases; unmatched bases: 5. CDR3 sequence reads: CASSSRQGHGYTF. The CDR3 region has the DNA TGTGCCAGCAGTTCCCGACAGGGCCATGGCTACACCTTC.

The chain has TRBV5-6 and TRBJ1-4; D is uncertain. The length of the CDR3 is 14 residues. Germline V gene sequence: CDR1 SGHDT, CDR2 YYEEEE. V was clipped by 4 bases and J by 2 bases, with 9 bases between them. The chain's CDR3 is CASSPVRTNEKLFF. Written as DNA, the CDR3 is TGTGCCAGCAGCCCTGTGCGGACTAATGAAAAACTGTTTTTT.